Each of the 28 T cell receptor beta chains below was sequenced from the same sample in a study of blood T cell repertoires in COVID-19 (dated by TCRdb to the early 2020s). Receptor amplification or capture employed the immunoSEQ multiplex PCR assay. TCRdb took this table from immuneACCESS and kept in-frame rearrangements with V and J called. Such tables lack part of the clones; where checked against another copy, unresolved V genes explain under half of the gap, and the rest is unexplained. Recorded for this sample are about 300,000 clones; about nine tenths of them occurred a single time. The ten largest clones take up approximately 5% of the sample. Sequencing used PBMCs or T cells enriched from blood (not recorded which). The receptors shown here come from a man between 60 and 75 years old who had recovered from COVID-19.

V usage is TRBV3-1 (or the pseudogene TRBV3-2) and J usage is TRBJ1-2; 7 nucleotides align to TRBD1. The V gene end was trimmed by 4 bases and the J gene end by 1 base; junction bases not matched to a gene: 3. This CDR3 region has 14 residues. Germline CDR1 reads LGHDT; CDR2 reads YNNKEL (reference sequence). As DNA, the CDR3 is TGTGCCAGCAGCCGCACAGGGGTTAACTATGGCTACACCTTC. It is translated as CASSRTGVNYGYTF.

This chain joins TRBV6-5 and TRBJ2-3, with D perhaps TRBD2 (5 bases). V was pared by 2 bases and J by 6 bases, with 15 bases between. The CDR3 has 15 amino acids. Germline lookup yields CDR1 MNHEY and CDR2 SVGAGI. This CDR3 is CASSYRGPVTDTQYF. CDR3 DNA sequence: TGTGCCAGCAGTTACCGCGGGCCCGTTACCGATACGCAGTATTTT.

V gene TRBV14 combines with J gene TRBJ1-2, with 8 positions matching TRBD1. J was trimmed by 7 bases and V by 4 bases; bases with no gene match: 8. Per germline, CDR1 SGHDN and CDR2 FVKESK. This CDR3 spans 14 amino acids. CDR3 in DNA: TGTGCCAGCAGCCTTCGGACAGGGAGGGGTGGCTACACCTTC. Amino acid sequence: CASSLRTGRGGYTF.

The rearrangement links TRBV24-1 to TRBJ2-1, with D perhaps matching TRBD1 (6 bases). CDR3 size: 16 residues. Per germline, CDR1 KGHDR and CDR2 SFDVKD. Trimming pared 2 bases from V and 1 base from J, leaving 11 bases between. The CDR3 loop reads CATSDYTTGSYNEQFF. Here the CDR3 DNA reads TGTGCCACCAGTGATTATACCACAGGGTCCTACAATGAGCAGTTCTTC.

The genes are TRBV21-1 and TRBJ1-2. TRBV21-1 is a pseudogene. CDR3 length: 9 residues. This chain's CDR3 is CASIDGYTF. The CDR3 DNA reads TGTGCCAGCATCGATGGCTACACCTTC.

J is TRBJ2-1 and V is TRBV15, with D maybe TRBD2 (6 bases). Germline values: CDR1 LNHNV, CDR2 YYDKDF (reference sequence). V lost 5 bases and J lost 8, with 19 bases in between. The CDR3 covers 15 residues. The CDR3 sequence is CATSLPGDSVDEQFF. The CDR3 nucleotides read TGTGCCACCAGCCTCCCGGGGGATAGCGTGGATGAGCAGTTCTTC.

CDR3 sequence reads: CASTLGQSTDTQYF. Here the CDR3 DNA reads TGTGCCAGCACCCTCGGACAGAGCACAGATACGCAGTATTTT. The V and J genes are TRBV27 and TRBJ2-3; a weak D match, TRBD1 (6 bases). Germline V gives CDR1 MNHEY, CDR2 SMNVEV (reference sequence). V lost 7 bases and J 0 bases, leaving 11 bases between the germline ends. CDR3 length: 14 amino acids.

This sequence joins TRBV15 and TRBJ2-6; D is possibly TRBD1 (6 bases). V lost 7 bases to trimming and J lost 1 base, with 20 bases between them. Germline V lookup: CDR1 LNHNV, CDR2 YYDKDF (reference sequence). The CDR3 is made up of 18 amino acids. CDR3 DNA sequence: TGTGCCACCACCCCAAGTGGCAGGGGACCGTCTGGGGCCAACGTCCTGACTTTC. This encodes CATTPSGRGPSGANVLTF.

The J gene is TRBJ2-3, the V gene TRBV6-5, with D maybe TRBD2 (6 bases). The CDR3 covers 16 residues. Germline V CDR1 and CDR2: MNHEY, SVGAGI. V was cut by 0 bases and J by 0 bases, with 10 bases left in between. Here the CDR3 reads CASSYSLATSTDTQYF. The CDR3 DNA reads as TGTGCCAGCAGTTACTCCCTAGCGACTAGCACAGATACGCAGTATTTT.

This chain uses TRBV11-3 with TRBJ2-1, with TRBD2 matching 7 bases. This CDR3 comprises 15 residues. Germline CDR1 SGHNT, CDR2 YENEEA. V shed 5 bases and J 4 bases; nucleotides not matched to a gene: 8. The CDR3 loop is CASSRPGGSYNEQFF. As DNA, the CDR3 is TGTGCCAGCAGCCGTCCGGGAGGAAGTTACAATGAGCAGTTCTTC.

This clone was recorded only once. The chain couples TRBV19 to TRBJ2-2, with 12 bases that match TRBD2. CDR1 and CDR2 from the germline V gene are LNHDA and SQIVND (reference sequence). V trimming: 6 bases; J trimming: 0 bases; junction bases outside the gene matches: 11. The CDR3 runs to 19 residues. The CDR3 nucleotides read TGTGCCAGTAGACGGACTAGCGGGGCCTCTGACGCGAACACCGGGGAGCTGTTTTTT. Its translation: CASRRTSGASDANTGELFF. The complete variable domain, with remaining parts taken from reference TRBV19 and TRBJ2-2, reads DGGITQSPKYLFRKEGQNVTLSCEQNLNHDAMYWYRQDPGQGLRLIYYSQIVNDFQKGDIAEGYSVSREKKESFPLTVTSAQKNPTAFYLCASRRTSGASDANTGELFFGEGSRLTVL.

The rearrangement uses TRBV6-2 or TRBV6-3 and TRBJ2-4; tentatively, D is TRBD1 (6 bases). The germline gives CDR1 MNHEY, CDR2 SVGEGT. Trimming removed 4 bases from V and 2 bases from J, with 9 bases in between. The CDR3 has 14 amino acids. The CDR3 spells CASSSGVTKNIQYF. The DNA of the CDR3 is TGTGCCAGCAGTTCAGGGGTAACCAAAAACATTCAGTACTTC.

This clone was found once. The V and J genes are TRBV28 and TRBJ1-5, with TRBD1 matching 9 bases. V was pared by 5 bases and J by 1 base, with 3 bases of the junction left unmatched. CDR1 is MDHEN, CDR2 SYDVKM, per germline. The CDR3 extends over 15 amino acids. In DNA, the CDR3 is TGTGCCAGCAGTACAGGGGGCCTAAGCAATCAGCCCCAGCATTTT. Translated, it gives CASSTGGLSNQPQHF.

This chain connects TRBV5-1 to TRBJ2-7; the match to TRBD1 covers 9 bases. V lost 3 bases, J lost 1 base, and 8 bases stayed unmatched. The length of the CDR3 is 16 residues. Germline V gene lookup returns CDR1 SGHRS and CDR2 YFSETQ. DNA for the CDR3: TGCGCCAGCAGCTCGCGGACAGGGGTCCCGTCCTACGAGCAGTACTTC. Protein: CASSSRTGVPSYEQYF.

The chain employs TRBV29-1 and TRBJ2-7, with D perhaps TRBD1 (5 bases). CDR1 and CDR2 from the germline V gene are SQVTM and ANQGSEA. Trimming took off 8 bases at V and 5 bases at J, with 16 bases between the two ends. CDR3 length: 12 residues. The DNA of the CDR3 is TGCAGCACCACTGGGGCCGCCGACGAGCAGTACTTC. This sequence encodes CSTTGAADEQYF.

About this clone: The same CDR3 also results from other DNA sequences found in this sample. V and J are TRBV19 and TRBJ1-1; 8 nucleotides align to TRBD1. CDR3 length: 13 residues. CDR1 and CDR2 from the germline V gene are LNHDA and SQIVND (reference sequence). The trim removed 9 bases at V and 0 bases at J, leaving 3 bases unmatched. The CDR3 reads CASRTGLNTEAFF. Written as DNA, the CDR3 is TGTGCCAGCCGGACAGGGTTGAACACTGAAGCTTTCTTT.

The J gene is TRBJ2-4, the V gene TRBV2; possible D gene TRBD2, 5 bases. CDR1 is SNHLY, CDR2 FYNNEI, per germline. The V end was cut by 6 bases, the J end by 6 bases, with 15 bases between. The CDR3 has 14 amino acids. CDR3 DNA: TGTGCCAGCAGCCCTTTGGGAGAAGGAAACATTCAGTACTTC. Its protein is CASSPLGEGNIQYF.

This clone was observed once. This chain joins TRBV28 and TRBJ1-2; D remains unclear. The CDR3 contains 13 residues. Trimming pared 2 bases from V and 3 bases from J, leaving 7 bases between. CDR1 and CDR2 (germline): MDHEN, SYDVKM. In DNA, the CDR3 is TGTGCCAGCAGTTTACTTGAGGACTATGGCTACACCTTC. Translation gives CASSLLEDYGYTF.

Here the CDR3 DNA reads TGTGCCAGCAGGGCGGAATACACTGAAGCTTTCTTT. It translates to CASRAEYTEAFF. The chain combines TRBV5-8 with TRBJ1-1; D remains ambiguous. V was pared by 5 bases and J by 3 bases, with 8 bases between. The CDR3 length is 12 residues. Germline lookup yields CDR1 SGHTS and CDR2 YDEGEE.

This chain uses TRBV5-1 with TRBJ1-6; tentatively, D is TRBD1 (6 bases). The germline V and J ends were trimmed by 0 bases and 7 bases, with 11 bases remaining between them. Germline V gives CDR1 SGHRS, CDR2 YFSETQ. The CDR3 covers 15 residues. The CDR3: CASSLDVRGNSPLHF. In DNA, the CDR3 is TGCGCCAGCAGCTTGGACGTCAGGGGAAATTCACCCCTCCACTTT. Based on the CDR3 plus reference TRBV5-1 and TRBJ1-6, the full variable domain is KAGVTQTPRYLIKTRGQQVTLSCSPISGHRSVSWYQQTPGQGLQFLFEYFSETQRNKGNFPGRFSGRQFSNSRSEMNVSTLELGDSALYLCASSLDVRGNSPLHFGNGTRLTVT.

This clone was seen only once. V is TRBV5-1 and J is TRBJ2-7; 7 nucleotides line up with TRBD1. The germline gives CDR1 SGHRS, CDR2 YFSETQ. The J segment lost 3 bases and the V segment lost 0 bases, leaving 3 bases of the junction unmatched. The CDR3 is 14 amino acids. CDR3 in amino acids: CASSLEGTVYEQYF. CDR3 nucleotide sequence: TGCGCCAGCAGCTTGGAAGGGACAGTCTACGAGCAGTACTTC.

This sequence joins TRBV6-5 and TRBJ1-5; 7 bases align to TRBD1. With V trimmed by 6 bases and J by 4 bases, 3 bases remained unmatched. CDR3 size: 13 residues. Germline loops: CDR1 MNHEY, CDR2 SVGAGI. The CDR3 DNA follows: TGTGCCAGCAGGCGGGACAGAAATCAGCCCCAGCATTTT. It specifies CASRRDRNQPQHF.

This clone was detected once. The rearrangement joins TRBV18 to TRBJ1-4; 7 bases align to TRBD1. The CDR3 is made up of 16 amino acids. V lost 3 bases, J lost 3 bases, and 7 bases stayed unmatched. The germline gives CDR1 KGHSH, CDR2 LQKENI. The CDR3 DNA reads TGTGCCAGCTCACCGACCTTGACAGGGCCTAATGAAAAACTGTTTTTT. Its translation is CASSPTLTGPNEKLFF.

The rearrangement joins TRBV4-1 to TRBJ2-5; unclear D gene. The CDR3 length is 15 residues. The germline V gene encodes CDR1 MGHRA and CDR2 YSYEKL. Trimming removed 0 bases at V and 4 bases at J, with 12 bases between. The CDR3 sequence is CASSQELKERETQYF. CDR3 bases: TGCGCCAGCAGCCAAGAACTCAAAGAGAGAGAGACCCAGTACTTC.

The chain carries TRBV29-1 and TRBJ1-1; D is possibly TRBD1 (5 bases). CDR3 length: 14 amino acids. V was pared by 6 bases and J by 3 bases, with 17 bases between. CDR1 and CDR2 from the germline V gene are SQVTM and ANQGSEA. CDR3 region: CSVQALHSDTEAFF. CDR3 DNA sequence: TGCAGCGTACAGGCGCTACACTCTGACACTGAAGCTTTCTTT.

This clone appeared once. A junction boundary mismatches the germline segment, possibly from a read error. The CDR3 here is CACSAAQRGHTEAFF. CDR3 DNA sequence: TGTGCCTGCAGCGCCGCCCAGCGCGGTCACACTGAAGCTTTCTTT. The J gene is TRBJ1-1, the V gene TRBV9, with D unclear. Germline lookup yields CDR1 SGDLS and CDR2 YYNGEE. The CDR3 spans 15 residues.

V gene TRBV5-1 combines with J gene TRBJ1-3; 7 bases map to TRBD1. The germline V gene encodes CDR1 SGHRS and CDR2 YFSETQ. After removal of 4 bases from V and 0 bases from J, the junction contained 4 bases not matched to a gene. CDR3 length equals 15 residues. CDR3 coding DNA: TGCGCCAGCAGCCGGGACAGCGGCTCTGGAAACACCATATATTTT. Translating it yields CASSRDSGSGNTIYF.

This clone came up a few times. This chain connects TRBV19 to TRBJ1-5, with D uncertain. CDR1 and CDR2 from the germline V gene are LNHDA and SQIVND (reference sequence). The CDR3 totals 14 residues. The V end lost 3 bases, the J end lost 0 bases, and 6 bases lay between the germline ends. The CDR3 nucleotides are TGTGCCAGTAGTATCAGTTATAGCAATCAGCCCCAGCATTTT. Translating it yields CASSISYSNQPQHF.